Shown below are 22 T cell receptor beta chains from a single sample sequenced in a study of cytomegalovirus exposure and HLA in healthy donors. The method was immunoSEQ multiplex PCR; TCRdb's version includes in-frame clones alone and lacks a portion of them. The sample lists fewer than 300,000 clones; roughly 90% were seen once. Sequencing was done on a sample of PBMCs. Receptors were obtained from a woman aged 18-30 years in good health and CMV-seronegative.

This clone was seen just once. The gene calls are TRBV28 and TRBJ2-7; D not resolved. Trimming cost V 6 bases and J 2 bases, with 11 bases left between them. The length of the CDR3 is 13 residues. CDR1 is MDHEN, CDR2 SYDVKM, per germline. In DNA, the CDR3 is TGTGCCAGCAGAAATTCCCTCGCCTACGAGCAGTACTTC. Translation: CASRNSLAYEQYF.

This clone was picked up one time. The rearrangement joins TRBV5-1 to TRBJ2-5; 8 positions match TRBD1. Germline CDR1 and CDR2: SGHRS and YFSETQ. The CDR3 has 16 residues. The V segment lost 3 bases and the J segment 3 bases; nucleotides outside the gene matches: 10. For the CDR3, the DNA is TGCGCCAGCAGCTCCAAATTCGACAGGGGAAAAGAGACCCAGTACTTC. This translates into CASSSKFDRGKETQYF.

CDR3 protein: CASTARGDEQFF. In DNA form, the CDR3 reads TGTGCCAGTACGGCCAGGGGGGATGAGCAGTTCTTC. The gene calls are TRBV19 and TRBJ2-1, with a possible D match to TRBD1 (7 bases). The CDR3 loop spans 12 amino acids. The V gene lost 7 bases and the J gene lost 8 bases, with 12 bases spanning the gap. The germline V gene encodes CDR1 LNHDA and CDR2 SQIVND (reference sequence).

The chain is built from TRBV27 and TRBJ1-2; D not resolved. The germline V gene has CDR1 MNHEY and CDR2 SMNVEV (reference sequence). This CDR3 has 13 amino acids. The V end lost 3 bases, the J end lost 1 base, and 6 bases lay between the germline ends. CDR3 sequence (DNA): TGTGCCAGCAGTTTCTCCAGTAACTATGGCTACACCTTC. This translates into CASSFSSNYGYTF.

J is TRBJ2-7 and V is TRBV28; TRBD2 matches at 7 bases. CDR3 length equals 14 residues. Trimming at V came to 3 bases and at J to 3 bases, leaving 5 bases not matched to a gene. The germline V gene has CDR1 MDHEN and CDR2 SYDVKM. The chain's CDR3 is CASSLGGVFYEQYF. CDR3 sequence (DNA): TGTGCCAGCAGTTTGGGAGGGGTGTTCTACGAGCAGTACTTC. Based on the CDR3 plus reference TRBV28 and TRBJ2-7, the full variable domain is DVKVTQSSRYLVKRTGEKVFLECVQDMDHENMFWYRQDPGLGLRLIYFSYDVKMKEKGDIPEGYSVSREKKERFSLILESASTNQTSMYLCASSLGGVFYEQYFGPGTRLTVT.

The chain employs TRBV27 and TRBJ2-7; 7 nucleotides agree with TRBD1. Trimming cost V 6 bases and J 2 bases; bases outside gene matches: 10. Germline CDR1 and CDR2: MNHEY and SMNVEV (reference sequence). The CDR3 is 15 amino acids. The DNA of the CDR3 is TGTGCCAGCAGATCCCTACAGGGGACAGCCTACGAGCAGTACTTC. The encoded protein is CASRSLQGTAYEQYF.

Here the CDR3 reads CASTLAGGSNEQFF. The CDR3 nucleotides are TGTGCCAGCACACTAGCGGGAGGGTCCAATGAGCAGTTCTTC. This rearrangement joins TRBV28 to TRBJ2-1; 13 bases map to TRBD2. This CDR3 contains 14 residues. Trimming cost V 7 bases and J 6 bases; bases outside gene matches: 3. Germline CDR1 reads MDHEN; CDR2 reads SYDVKM.

The V call is TRBV11-2, the J call TRBJ2-7; 7 nucleotides align to TRBD2. CDR1 and CDR2 (germline): SGHAT, FQNNGV. The CDR3 consists of 15 residues. The trim removed 5 bases at V and 3 bases at J, leaving 10 bases unmatched. CDR3 protein: CASSHPAASGYEQYF. CDR3 nucleotide sequence: TGTGCCAGCAGCCACCCGGCTGCTAGCGGCTACGAGCAGTACTTC.

This chain joins TRBV28 and TRBJ1-5; D is ambiguous. Trimming removed 6 bases from V and 3 bases from J, with 9 bases in between. The CDR3 has 13 amino acids. Germline CDR1 reads MDHEN; CDR2 reads SYDVKM. The CDR3 reads CASRITVNQPQHF. In nucleotides, the CDR3 is TGTGCCAGCAGGATTACAGTCAATCAGCCCCAGCATTTT.

This sequence joins TRBV30 and TRBJ1-2, with D uncertain. The CDR3 consists of 14 residues. In germline, CDR1 is GTSNPN, CDR2 SVGIG (reference sequence). V was trimmed by 0 bases and J by 8 bases, leaving 16 bases between them. CDR3 region: CAWSVQRGSQGYTF. DNA for the CDR3: TGTGCCTGGAGTGTACAACGGGGAAGCCAGGGCTACACCTTC.

This chain uses TRBV12-1 with TRBJ1-1; the D call of TRBD1 is as the table states it, not checked on the DNA. TRBV12-1 is a documented pseudogene. The CDR3 spans 14 residues. CDR3 coding DNA: TGTGCCAGAAAACAGGGGGCGATGAACACTGAAGCTTTCTTT. Residues: CARKQGAMNTEAFF.

The count of this clone is one. The V call is TRBV5-1, the J call TRBJ2-1, with 16 bases that match TRBD2. With V trimmed by 3 bases and J by 6 bases, 12 bases remained unmatched. This CDR3 comprises 19 residues. Germline CDR1 reads SGHRS; CDR2 reads YFSETQ. The CDR3, as DNA: TGCGCCAGCAGCTATCCGGGACTAGCGGGAGGGCCGTTCTCCAATGAGCAGTTCTTC. Amino acid sequence: CASSYPGLAGGPFSNEQFF.

V gene TRBV20-1 combines with J gene TRBJ2-7, with D tentatively TRBD2 (5 bases). V dropped 3 bases and J dropped 12 bases, with 15 bases sitting between them. Germline CDR1 is DFQATT and CDR2 is SNEGSKA (reference sequence). This CDR3 comprises 11 residues. CDR3 nucleotides: TGCAGTGCTAGGGCCGATACTAGTTCGTACTTC. It codes for CSARADTSSYF.

V usage is TRBV10-3 and J usage is TRBJ1-2; TRBD1 might be the D (5 bases). Looked up from germline, CDR1 is ENHRY and CDR2 is SYGVKD. CDR3 length: 11 residues. Trimming took 8 bases from V and 5 from J, leaving 9 bases between them. CDR3 sequence reads: CAIGDSYGYTF. The CDR3 nucleotides read TGTGCCATCGGCGACAGTTATGGCTACACCTTC.

This chain uses TRBV6-1 with TRBJ1-5; weak D call: TRBD1 (5 bases). CDR3 length: 14 residues. In germline, CDR1 is MNHNS, CDR2 SASEGT. Trimming removed 0 bases from V and 7 bases from J, with 10 bases in between. In DNA, the CDR3 is TGTGCCAGCAGTGAAGCCAGGGTGGGACAGCCCCAGCATTTT. Protein: CASSEARVGQPQHF.

The chain is built from TRBV5-6 and TRBJ1-1; D gene unclear. Germline V CDR1 and CDR2: SGHDT, YYEEEE. V lost 4 bases to trimming and J lost 0 bases, with 19 bases between them. The CDR3 has 17 amino acids. CDR3 nucleotide sequence: TGTGCCAGCAGCGAAATCCCGTTGACATACTTGAACACTGAAGCTTTCTTT. Translated, it gives CASSEIPLTYLNTEAFF.

The V gene is TRBV7-3, the J gene TRBJ1-5; D may be TRBD1 (5 bases). V was shortened by 4 bases and J by 2 bases, with 9 bases between the two germline ends. The length of the CDR3 is 14 residues. The germline V gene has CDR1 SGHTA and CDR2 FQGTGA. CDR3 region: CASSSDSCNQPQHF. The CDR3 nucleotides read TGTGCCAGCAGCTCAGACAGTTGCAATCAGCCCCAGCATTTT.

This chain uses TRBV7-3 with TRBJ2-1; 10 bases line up with TRBD2. The CDR3 is 14 residues long. Per the germline V gene, CDR1 is SGHTA and CDR2 is FQGTGA. Losses at the gene ends were 5 bases for V and 7 bases for J; bases not matched to a gene: 5. CDR3 residues: CASSKAGGPNEQFF. The CDR3 DNA reads TGTGCCAGCAGCAAAGCGGGAGGGCCAAATGAGCAGTTCTTC.

In its sample, this clone was seen once. This sequence joins TRBV6-5 and TRBJ2-7; TRBD1 aligns across 9 bases. In germline, CDR1 is MNHEY, CDR2 SVGAGI. CDR3 length: 13 residues. The junction had 6 bases not matched to a gene; V was cut back by 6 bases and J by 6 bases. CDR3 loop: CASSSQGAGEQYF. The CDR3 coding sequence is TGTGCCAGCAGCTCACAGGGGGCAGGCGAGCAGTACTTC.

This clone appeared a few times. The V gene is TRBV6-5, the J gene TRBJ2-7; D is unclear. CDR1 and CDR2 from the germline V gene are MNHEY and SVGAGI. V lost 0 bases and J lost 3, with 6 bases in between. This CDR3 is 13 amino acids long. The CDR3 DNA sequence: TGTGCCAGCAGTTACTCGGCTCTCTACGAGCAGTACTTC. Translating gives CASSYSALYEQYF.

V is TRBV28 and J is TRBJ2-7; tentative D call: TRBD1 (6 bases). The germline V gene encodes CDR1 MDHEN and CDR2 SYDVKM. This CDR3 contains 12 residues. Between the trimmed V and J ends, which lost 7 bases and 4 bases, there was a span of 11 bases. CDR3 amino acids: CASTQGIYEQYF. Written as DNA, the CDR3 is TGTGCCAGCACTCAGGGGATATACGAGCAGTACTTC.

The sample holds a few counts of this clone. The chain carries TRBV28 and TRBJ1-1; D is unclear. Trimming shortened V by 2 bases and J by 1 base, and 2 bases separated the two germline ends. The CDR3 spans 12 residues. The germline V gene has CDR1 MDHEN and CDR2 SYDVKM. CDR3 nucleotides: TGTGCCAGCAGTTTACAGAACACTGAAGCTTTCTTT. Its protein product is CASSLQNTEAFF.